This is a list of T cell receptor beta chains from one sample in a study of blood T cell repertoires in COVID-19. The repertoire was sequenced with immunoSEQ multiplex PCR; TCRdb's copy has only in-frame clones and lacks some. Of 90,000 to 120,000 clones detected, 71% appear once; the ten largest clones hold 1.5% to 2%. The sequencing sample was made of peripheral blood. All receptors derive from a woman in her thirties or forties with acute or convalescent COVID-19. Each CDR3 is given with its conserved first and last residue. The order of the fields is V gene, clone size, D gene, J gene, CDR3 DNA, CDR3 protein. The D gene is left open where the match is weak. Clone size is shown for a subset of rows, as once, few, many or a class of expanded clone.

TRBV4-3,-,-,TRBJ2-7,TGCGCCAGCAGCCAAGAAGGAACAGGGCGGGACGAGCAGTACTTC,CASSQEGTGRDEQYF
TRBV7-3,few,-,TRBJ2-5,TGTGCCAGCAGTCGTACAGGGCCTGGAGGAGAGACCCAGTACTTC,CASSRTGPGGETQYF
TRBV29-1,-,TRBD1,TRBJ1-2,TGCAGCACCCCTTTGGTACAGGGGACTAACTATGGCTACACCTTC,CSTPLVQGTNYGYTF
TRBV3-1/TRBV3-2,-,TRBD2,TRBJ2-1,TGTGCCAGCAGCCAAGATCCGGGGGGGCCACAGTTCTTC,CASSQDPGGPQFF
TRBV10-2,-,-,TRBJ2-7,TGCGCCAGCAGTACTACGGGACTCTACGAGCAGTACTTC,CASSTTGLYEQYF
TRBV21-1,-,-,TRBJ1-5,TGTGCCAGCAGCAAAAGATGCCCCTTGCGGCAGCCCCAGCATTTT,CASSKRCPLRQPQHF
TRBV7-8,-,TRBD1,TRBJ1-2,TGTGCCAGCAGCTTAGAGGGACAGGGGGCCGATGGCTACACCTTC,CASSLEGQGADGYTF
TRBV29-1,-,-,TRBJ2-1,TGCAGCGTTGGTGAACAGGGCATTTCCTACAATGAGCAGTTCTTC,CSVGEQGISYNEQFF
TRBV10-3,many,-,TRBJ2-1,TGTGCCATCAAGCGCAGTGACAATGAGCAGTTCTTC,CAIKRSDNEQFF
TRBV4-3,once,-,TRBJ2-1,TGCGCCAGCAGCCAAGGTAATCTGGCCCTTCACAATGAGCAGTTCTTC,CASSQGNLALHNEQFF
TRBV20-1,-,-,TRBJ2-7,TGCAGTGCATCACTAGTGGACGAGCAGTACTTC,CSASLVDEQYF
TRBV12-5,-,-,TRBJ1-3,TGTGCTAGTGGTTCAGGGGTGGGAAACACCATATATTTT,CASGSGVGNTIYF
TRBV18,-,TRBD1,TRBJ2-7,TGTGCCAGCTCACCACCCTGGGACAGGGACGAGCAGTACTTC,CASSPPWDRDEQYF
TRBV5-1,-,TRBD1,TRBJ1-2,TGCGCCAGCAGTCCATCTCCCGGGACAGGGGATGGCTACACCTTC,CASSPSPGTGDGYTF
TRBV5-1,-,TRBD2,TRBJ2-1,TGCGCCAGCAGCGTGGGACTAGCGGGCTACAATGAGCAGTTCTTC,CASSVGLAGYNEQFF
TRBV28,-,-,TRBJ1-2,TGTGCCAGCAGTTTAAGACCACAGGGTGGCTACACCTTC,CASSLRPQGGYTF
TRBV5-1,few,-,TRBJ2-1,TGCGCCAGCGCCAGAGACGATCGGACTTCCAATGAGCAGTTCTTC,CASARDDRTSNEQFF
TRBV11-2,-,TRBD1,TRBJ2-7,TGTGCCAGCAGCTTACTACAGGGGGCAATCTACGAGCAGTACTTC,CASSLLQGAIYEQYF
TRBV13,once,TRBD2,TRBJ2-3,TGTGCCAGCAGCTTAAGGGCAGCGGGGGGACCGGCAGATACGCAGTATTTT,CASSLRAAGGPADTQYF
TRBV19,-,-,TRBJ2-2,TGTGCCAGTAGTATGGGGGCGGCTAACACCGGGGAGCTGTTTTTT,CASSMGAANTGELFF
TRBV19,-,TRBD1,TRBJ2-1,TGTGCCAGTAGTAGAAGGGACAGTTCCAATGAGCAGTTCTTC,CASSRRDSSNEQFF
TRBV3-1/TRBV3-2,-,-,TRBJ2-1,TGTGCCAGCAGTCAGGGAAGCCCCTACAATGAGCAGTTCTTC,CASSQGSPYNEQFF
TRBV11-2,-,TRBD1,TRBJ1-2,TGTGCCAGCAGAATACCCGGGACAGGGGACTATGGCTACACCTTC,CASRIPGTGDYGYTF
TRBV23-1,-,-,TRBJ1-5,TGCGCCAGCAGTCAAGACAGTAATCAGCCCCAGCATTTT,CASSQDSNQPQHF
TRBV7-2,-,-,TRBJ2-3,TGTGCCAGCAGCTCGAGTCCGGGGAGCACAGATACGCAGTATTTT,CASSSSPGSTDTQYF
TRBV6-5,few,TRBD1,TRBJ1-5,TGTGCCAGCAGAGGGACAGGACTTCGGCCCCAGCATTTT,CASRGTGLRPQHF
TRBV5-1,-,-,TRBJ2-7,TGCGCCAGCAGCTTGGCCCTCCGTTACGAGCAGTACTTC,CASSLALRYEQYF
TRBV2,few,-,TRBJ2-2,TGTGCCAGCAGTGAGTACAGGAACACCGGGGAGCTGTTTTTT,CASSEYRNTGELFF
TRBV5-4,-,-,TRBJ1-1,TGTGCCAGCAGCTTGGGAGGCGGAGGGAACACTGAAGCTTTCTTT,CASSLGGGGNTEAFF
TRBV6-2/TRBV6-3,-,-,TRBJ1-2,TGTGCCAGCAGTCAGGGCCTCTATGGCTACACCTTC,CASSQGLYGYTF
TRBV27,-,-,TRBJ1-1,TGTGCCAGCAGTGAAGGGGTGGGGAACACTGAAGCTTTCTTT,CASSEGVGNTEAFF
TRBV5-4,-,TRBD2,TRBJ2-3,TGTGCCAGCAGCTTTATAGGGGAGGGGAACACAGATACGCAGTATTTT,CASSFIGEGNTDTQYF
TRBV28,-,-,TRBJ1-1,TGTGCCAGCATCCTCCGGGACACCCGAGAAGCTTTCTTT,CASILRDTREAFF